What follows describes a single T cell receptor beta chain. It was during active infection that Seattle patients were enrolled and then longitudinally followed. This entry comes from a study of blood T cell repertoires in COVID-19. About the study: Sites across the United States, Italy and Spain contributed samples from acute and convalescent COVID-19. T cells, B-cell-depleted T cells, or PBMCs supplied cDNA or gDNA.

CDR1 is SGDLS and CDR2 is YYNGEE in the germline V gene. The germline V and J ends were trimmed by 3 bases and 8 bases, with 14 bases remaining between them. The CDR3 is 13 amino acids. Using immunoSEQ multiplex PCR, the repertoire was profiled, and TCRdb retains in-frame clones only, with some absent. The data contain roughly 250,000 clones, about 86% of them singletons. The chain combines TRBV9 with TRBJ1-2; D unclear. The receptor was derived from a person between 65 and 80 years old with COVID-19, enrolled during active disease. The source material was peripheral blood. The CDR3 coding sequence is TGTGCCAGCAGCGAGAGTGGGGAGGAGGGCTACACCTTC. It translates to CASSESGEEGYTF.